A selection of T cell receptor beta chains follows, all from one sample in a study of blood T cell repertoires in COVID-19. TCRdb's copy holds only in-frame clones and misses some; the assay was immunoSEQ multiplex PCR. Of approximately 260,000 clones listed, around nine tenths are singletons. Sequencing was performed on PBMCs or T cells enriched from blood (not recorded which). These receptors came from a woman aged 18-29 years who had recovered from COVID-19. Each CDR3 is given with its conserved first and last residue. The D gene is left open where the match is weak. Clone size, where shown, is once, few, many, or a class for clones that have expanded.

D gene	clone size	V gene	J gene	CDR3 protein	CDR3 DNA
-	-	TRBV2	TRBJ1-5	CASTEGVRQPQHF	TGTGCCAGCACCGAAGGGGTTCGGCAGCCCCAGCATTTT
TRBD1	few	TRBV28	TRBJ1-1	CASSPGTAENTEAFF	TGTGCCAGCAGTCCTGGGACAGCTGAGAACACTGAAGCTTTCTTT
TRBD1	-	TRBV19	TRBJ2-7	CASSEDRGYEQYF	TGTGCCAGTAGTGAGGACAGGGGCTACGAGCAGTACTTC
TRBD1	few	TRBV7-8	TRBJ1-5	CASSLERGLGNQPQHF	TGTGCCAGCAGCTTAGAAAGGGGGCTTGGCAATCAGCCCCAGCATTTT
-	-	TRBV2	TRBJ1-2	CASSEGQAIGGYTF	TGTGCCAGCAGTGAAGGACAGGCGATTGGTGGCTACACCTTC
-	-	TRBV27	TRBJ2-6	CASSIRRVSGANVLTF	TGTGCCAGCAGTATCCGACGGGTCTCTGGGGCCAACGTCCTGACTTTC
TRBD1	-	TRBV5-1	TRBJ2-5	CASSTGNLQGVGETQYF	TGCGCCAGCAGCACCGGGAACTTACAGGGGGTGGGAGAGACCCAGTACTTC
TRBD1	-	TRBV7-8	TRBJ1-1	CASSFGQGNMNTEAFF	TGTGCCAGCAGCTTTGGACAGGGGAACATGAACACTGAAGCTTTCTTT
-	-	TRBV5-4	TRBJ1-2	CASRPGGPEGSYGYTF	TGTGCCAGCAGGCCGGGCGGCCCAGAGGGTTCCTATGGCTACACCTTC
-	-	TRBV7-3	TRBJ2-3	CASSQTGITDTQYF	TGTGCCAGCAGCCAAACGGGGATAACAGATACGCAGTATTTT
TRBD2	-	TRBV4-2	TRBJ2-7	CASSRLAGGPEVPPGEQYF	TGTGCCAGCAGCCGGCTAGCGGGAGGGCCGGAGGTTCCACCGGGTGAGCAGTACTTC
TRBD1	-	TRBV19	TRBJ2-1	CASSGVRGHEQFF	TGTGCCAGTAGTGGTGTCAGGGGGCATGAGCAGTTCTTC
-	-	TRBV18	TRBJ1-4	CASSRTSQVTNEKLFF	TGTGCCAGCTCACGAACCTCCCAGGTTACTAATGAAAAACTGTTTTTT
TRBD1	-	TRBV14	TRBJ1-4	CASSQPTGTAEKLFF	TGTGCCAGCAGCCAGCCTACCGGGACAGCTGAAAAACTGTTTTTT
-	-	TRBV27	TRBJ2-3	CASSFQAESTDTQYF	TGTGCCAGCAGTTTCCAAGCGGAGAGCACAGATACGCAGTATTTT
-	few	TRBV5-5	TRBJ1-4	CASSLYGNEKLFF	TGTGCCAGCAGCTTGTACGGGAATGAAAAACTGTTTTTT
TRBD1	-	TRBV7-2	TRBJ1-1	CASSLGGDRGRTEAFF	TGTGCCAGCAGCTTAGGAGGGGACAGGGGGCGCACTGAAGCTTTCTTT
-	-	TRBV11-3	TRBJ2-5	CASSLGPSKETQYF	TGTGCCAGCAGCTTAGGGCCTTCCAAGGAGACCCAGTACTTC
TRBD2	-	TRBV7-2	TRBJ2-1	CASSLSTSGLYNEQFF	TGTGCCAGCAGCTTATCGACTAGCGGTCTTTACAATGAGCAGTTCTTC
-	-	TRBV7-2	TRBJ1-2	CASSLGGPGFGYTF	TGTGCCAGCAGCTTAGGGGGGCCAGGTTTTGGCTACACCTTC
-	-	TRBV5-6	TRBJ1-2	CASSLVPLDNYGYTF	TGTGCCAGCAGCTTGGTACCACTCGATAACTATGGCTACACCTTC
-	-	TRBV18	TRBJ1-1	CASSPAGRDTEAFF	TGTGCCAGCTCACCAGCGGGGAGGGACACTGAAGCTTTCTTT
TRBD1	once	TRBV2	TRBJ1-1	CASSGRGGGMNTEAFF	TGTGCCAGCAGCGGTAGAGGAGGGGGCATGAACACTGAAGCTTTCTTT
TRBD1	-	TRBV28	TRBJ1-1	CASSDRGRAFF	TGTGCCAGCAGTGACAGGGGGAGGGCTTTCTTT
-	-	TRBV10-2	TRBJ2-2	CASSESGPTGELFF	TGCGCCAGCAGTGAGTCTGGGCCTACCGGGGAGCTGTTTTTT
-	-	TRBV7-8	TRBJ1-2	CASSLMSAGLYGYTF	TGTGCCAGCAGCTTAATGTCGGCGGGCCTCTATGGCTACACCTTC
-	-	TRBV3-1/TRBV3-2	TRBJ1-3	CASSHRASGNTIYF	TGTGCCAGCAGCCACAGGGCTAGTGGAAACACCATATATTTT
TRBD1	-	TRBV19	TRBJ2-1	CASSPTPGQGARYNEQFF	TGTGCCAGTAGTCCCACACCGGGACAGGGCGCTCGTTACAATGAGCAGTTCTTC
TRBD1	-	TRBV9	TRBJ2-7	CASSVMMGQAYEQYF	TGTGCCAGCAGCGTAATGATGGGACAGGCCTACGAGCAGTACTTC